This T cell receptor (beta chain) derives from a study of control samples from healthy donors and cancer patients. TCRdb's table, derived via immunoSEQ multiplex PCR, lists solely in-frame clones and lacks some. The table lists approximately 130,000 clones, roughly 84% of them singletons, with around 8.7% in the top ten. Trimming removed 7 bases at V and 3 bases at J, with 18 bases between. The CDR3 covers 16 residues. The germline V gene has CDR1 LNHDA and CDR2 SQIVND (reference sequence). This clone was found once. The source is a man aged 35-49 years in good health. The V call is TRBV19, the J call TRBJ1-4; weak D call: TRBD1 (5 bases). The material sequenced was blood. The CDR3 loop reads CASTPSRMTANEKLFF. CDR3 coding DNA: TGTGCCAGTACCCCGAGTCGGATGACAGCTAATGAAAAACTGTTTTTT.